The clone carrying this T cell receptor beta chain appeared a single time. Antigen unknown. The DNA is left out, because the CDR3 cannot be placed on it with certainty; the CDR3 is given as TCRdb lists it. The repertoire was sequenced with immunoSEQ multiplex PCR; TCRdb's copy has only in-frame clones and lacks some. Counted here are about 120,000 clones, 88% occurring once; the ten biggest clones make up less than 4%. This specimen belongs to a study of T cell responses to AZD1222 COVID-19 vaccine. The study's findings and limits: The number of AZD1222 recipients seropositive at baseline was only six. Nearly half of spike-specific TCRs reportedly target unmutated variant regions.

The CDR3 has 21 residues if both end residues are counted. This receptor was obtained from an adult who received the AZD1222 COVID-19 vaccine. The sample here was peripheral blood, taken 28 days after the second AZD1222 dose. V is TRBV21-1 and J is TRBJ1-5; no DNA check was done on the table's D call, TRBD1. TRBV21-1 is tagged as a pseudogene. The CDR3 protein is CASSKVWGVGQGSRGNQPQHF.